These 8 T cell receptor beta chains share one sample of origin, sequenced in a study of shared clonotypes between healthy human individuals. Sequencing was performed with immunoSEQ multiplex PCR; in TCRdb, only in-frame clones are kept and a portion is missing. The table has about 470,000 clones, about four fifths seen once; the top ten hold roughly 13%. Sequenced material: PBMCs. Receptors were obtained from a woman aged 40 to 50 in good health. Some clones in this sample may be carry-over from other donors' samples.

The rearrangement links TRBV27 to TRBJ1-1; D unresolved. Trimming removed 5 bases from V and 6 bases from J, with 13 bases in between. This CDR3 region has 13 residues. Germline loops: CDR1 MNHEY, CDR2 SMNVEV (reference sequence). The CDR3 loop is CASSPRPGAEAFF. The CDR3 bases are TGTGCCAGCAGTCCCCGGCCAGGTGCTGAAGCTTTCTTT.

The rearrangement links TRBV28 to TRBJ2-7; 13 bases match TRBD2. V lost 8 bases, J lost 0 bases, and 13 bases stayed unmatched. The CDR3 length is 18 residues. CDR1 MDHEN and CDR2 SYDVKM come from the germline V gene. CDR3 residues: CASPPPGLAGPTSYEQYF. The CDR3 nucleotides are TGTGCCAGCCCACCTCCGGGACTAGCGGGACCAACCTCCTACGAGCAGTACTTC.

About this clone itself: The sample carries other DNA sequences with the same CDR3. The rearrangement links TRBV29-1 to TRBJ2-7; D ambiguous. The CDR3 has 11 amino acids. V was cut by 4 bases and J by 1 base, with 5 bases left in between. In germline, CDR1 is SQVTM, CDR2 ANQGSEA. The CDR3 DNA is TGCAGCGTTGTCGGTTCCTACGAGCAGTACTTC. Translating gives CSVVGSYEQYF.

Notes on this clone: A much larger clone sits a single nucleotide away, making a read error possible. This rearrangement joins TRBV19 to TRBJ2-7; D is possibly TRBD1 or TRBD2 (5 bases each). Germline V gives CDR1 LNHDA, CDR2 SQIVND (reference sequence). The V end was cut by 4 bases, the J end by 2 bases, with 9 bases between. The CDR3 consists of 13 residues. The CDR3 DNA is TGTGCCAGTAGTAGGGACGGTACCTACGAGCAGTACTTC. Protein product: CASSRDGTYEQYF.

The chain employs TRBV30 and TRBJ1-1, with TRBD1 matching 9 bases. Trimming removed 3 bases from V and 7 bases from J; junction bases left unmatched: 6. Germline CDR1 reads GTSNPN; CDR2 reads SVGIG (reference sequence). The CDR3 consists of 13 residues. This chain's CDR3 is CAWSPGQGVEAFF. The CDR3 DNA reads as TGTGCCTGGAGCCCGGGACAGGGAGTTGAAGCTTTCTTT. Using reference TRBV30 and TRBJ1-1 for the parts outside the CDR3, the full variable domain is SQTIHQWPATLVQPVGSPLSLECTVEGTSNPNLYWYRQAAGRGLQLLFYSVGIGQISSEVPQNLSASRPQDRQFILSSKKLLLSDSGFYLCAWSPGQGVEAFFGQGTRLTVV.

The CDR3 region is CASSPSPGLQSRRSYEQYF. DNA of the CDR3: TGCGCCAGCAGTCCCTCCCCGGGACTACAAAGCAGGCGATCTTACGAGCAGTACTTC. V gene TRBV4-1 combines with J gene TRBJ2-7, with 7 positions matching TRBD2. The germline V gene has CDR1 MGHRA and CDR2 YSYEKL. The CDR3 is made up of 19 amino acids. Unmatched junction bases numbered 24, after V lost 6 bases and J lost 4 bases.

This sequence joins TRBV2 and TRBJ1-4; D possibly corresponds to TRBD1 (5 bases). The CDR3 has 16 residues. V was pared by 7 bases and J by 2 bases, with 17 bases between. In germline, CDR1 is SNHLY, CDR2 FYNNEI. DNA for the CDR3: TGTGCCAGCAAATATGGGGGTACGGCGACTAATGAAAAACTGTTTTTT. Translation gives CASKYGGTATNEKLFF.

The CDR3 region is CASTGGHEQYF. DNA of the CDR3: TGTGCCAGCACGGGCGGGCACGAGCAGTACTTC. The chain uses TRBV6-5 and TRBJ2-7; tentatively, D is TRBD2 (5 bases). Germline V gene lookup returns CDR1 MNHEY and CDR2 SVGAGI. This CDR3 contains 11 residues. Trimming removed 7 bases from V and 5 bases from J, with 9 bases in between.